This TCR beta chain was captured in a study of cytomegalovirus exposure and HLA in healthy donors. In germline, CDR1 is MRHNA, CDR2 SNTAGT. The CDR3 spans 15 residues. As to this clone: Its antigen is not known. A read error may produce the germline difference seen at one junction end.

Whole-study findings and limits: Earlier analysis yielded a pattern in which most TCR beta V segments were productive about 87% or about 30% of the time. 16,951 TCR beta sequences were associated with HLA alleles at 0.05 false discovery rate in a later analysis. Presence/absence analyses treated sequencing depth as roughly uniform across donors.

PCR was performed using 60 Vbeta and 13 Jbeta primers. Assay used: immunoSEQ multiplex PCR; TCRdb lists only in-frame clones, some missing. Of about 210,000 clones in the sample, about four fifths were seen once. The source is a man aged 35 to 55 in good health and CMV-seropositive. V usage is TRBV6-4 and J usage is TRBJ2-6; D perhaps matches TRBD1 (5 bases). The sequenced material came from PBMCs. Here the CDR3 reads CASSDSYSGANGLTF. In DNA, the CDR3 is TGTGCCAGCAGTGACTCTTATTCTGGGGCCAACGGCCTGACTTTC.